The 19 T cell receptor beta chains reported below all come from one sample, sequenced in a study of siplizumab effects on memory and regulatory T cells. Coculturing of the mixed lymphocyte reaction cells was performed at 37°C for 6 days. TCRdb's table, derived via immunoSEQ multiplex PCR, lists solely in-frame clones and lacks some. The top ten hold roughly 7.8% of the sample, which has fewer than 15,000 clones, roughly 40% seen once. For these TCRs, the target antigens are not known. Sequencing used CFSE-low (dividing) CD4+ T cells sorted from an allogeneic mixed lymphocyte reaction. The source of these receptors is a human donor in good health; the cells came from an allogeneic mixed lymphocyte reaction. Some clones in this sample may be carry-over from other donors' samples.

The chain has TRBV18 and TRBJ2-7, with 14 bases matching TRBD2. The germline V gene has CDR1 KGHSH and CDR2 LQKENI. The CDR3 is 16 residues long. With V trimmed by 6 bases and J by 7 bases, 11 bases remained unmatched. CDR3 in DNA: TGTGCCAGCTCCCCCACGGGGACTAGCGGGAGCATGGAGCAGTACTTC. Translated: CASSPTGTSGSMEQYF.

The V call is TRBV7-2, the J call TRBJ2-7; D gene ambiguous. The CDR3 covers 14 residues. The germline V gene encodes CDR1 SGHTA and CDR2 FQGNSA. Trimming removed 0 bases from V and 0 bases from J, with 6 bases in between. This CDR3 reads CASSLAANSYEQYF. CDR3 nucleotide sequence: TGTGCCAGCAGCTTAGCGGCTAACTCCTACGAGCAGTACTTC.

The chain carries TRBV28 and TRBJ2-1; possibly TRBD2 for D (6 bases). The CDR3 runs to 15 residues. Per the germline V gene, CDR1 is MDHEN and CDR2 is SYDVKM. V was cut by 6 bases and J by 1 base, with 13 bases left in between. The CDR3 is CASSRPGRSYNEQFF. CDR3 sequence (DNA): TGTGCCAGCAGCCGCCCGGGGAGGTCCTACAATGAGCAGTTCTTC.

This clone was found a few times. V gene TRBV25-1 combines with J gene TRBJ2-2; TRBD2 matches 8 bases. The CDR3 loop spans 15 amino acids. CDR1 is MGHDK, CDR2 SYGVNS, per germline. V was pared by 6 bases and J by 8 bases, with 11 bases of the junction left unmatched. In DNA, the CDR3 is TGTGCCAGCAGCCCGGGGACTAGGGTCTGGGGGGAGCTGTTTTTT. Translated, it gives CASSPGTRVWGELFF.

This clone was counted only a few times. Written as DNA, the CDR3 is TGTGCCAGCAGATTGGGCCTCCGGCGTGGGAATGAGCAGTTCTTC. Residues: CASRLGLRRGNEQFF. The chain recombines TRBV2 with TRBJ2-1; no reliable D call. Trimming cost V 6 bases and J 7 bases, with 19 bases left between them. The CDR3 length is 15 residues. Germline CDR1 reads SNHLY; CDR2 reads FYNNEI.

This clone was counted only a few times. J is TRBJ2-7 and V is TRBV6-1, with 9 nucleotides matching TRBD1. Germline CDR1 is MNHNS and CDR2 is SASEGT. Trimming took 5 bases from V and 3 from J; bases not matched to a gene: 5. The CDR3 is made up of 14 amino acids. CDR3 DNA: TGTGCCAGCAGTTATGGGACAGGGATCTACGAGCAGTACTTC. Protein product: CASSYGTGIYEQYF.

This clone has just one count. V usage is TRBV15 and J usage is TRBJ2-5; D ambiguous. Germline V gene lookup returns CDR1 LNHNV and CDR2 YYDKDF (reference sequence). V gave up 1 base and J gave up 2 bases, with 11 bases separating them. There are 15 residues in the CDR3. The CDR3 loop is CATSRGVGPQETQYF. The CDR3 DNA sequence: TGTGCCACCAGCAGAGGTGTCGGCCCACAAGAGACCCAGTACTTC. Full variable domain (missing parts from reference TRBV15 and TRBJ2-5): DAMVIQNPRYQVTQFGKPVTLSCSQTLNHNVMYWYQQKSSQAPKLLFHYYDKDFNNEADTPDNFQSRRPNTSFCFLDIRSPGLGDTAMYLCATSRGVGPQETQYFGPGTRLLVL.

The chain couples TRBV10-3 to TRBJ1-1; 8 nucleotides align to TRBD1. Germline V gives CDR1 ENHRY, CDR2 SYGVKD. The CDR3 spans 14 residues. After removal of 10 bases from V and 0 bases from J, the junction contained 7 bases not matched to a gene. CDR3 nucleotides: TGTGCCACCGACAAGACAGGGGTGAACACTGAAGCTTTCTTT. Protein sequence: CATDKTGVNTEAFF.

Turning to this clone: This sample includes further DNA sequences coding for the same CDR3. This chain joins TRBV18 and TRBJ2-3; 8 bases agree with TRBD2. The CDR3 totals 16 residues. The germline V gene has CDR1 KGHSH and CDR2 LQKENI. With 0 bases clipped from V and 2 bases from J, the junction kept 4 bases outside the gene matches. CDR3 bases: TGTGCCAGCTCACCACCGACGGGAGGGCTCACAGATACGCAGTATTTT. This encodes CASSPPTGGLTDTQYF.

The V call is TRBV5-1, the J call TRBJ1-2, with D possibly being TRBD1 (5 bases). CDR3 length: 16 residues. CDR1 is SGHRS and CDR2 is YFSETQ in the germline V gene. V lost 2 bases to trimming and J lost 4 bases, with 18 bases between them. The CDR3 loop reads CASSLGLGDGLYGYTF. The CDR3 nucleotides are TGCGCCAGCAGCTTAGGACTAGGGGACGGACTCTATGGCTACACCTTC.

This clone came up a few times. The chain carries TRBV27 and TRBJ1-2; 7 bases are a match to TRBD1. This CDR3 is built from 15 residues. The J segment lost 0 bases and the V segment lost 1 base, leaving 2 bases of the junction unmatched. Germline V gene sequence: CDR1 MNHEY, CDR2 SMNVEV (reference sequence). The DNA of the CDR3 is TGTGCCAGCAGTTTATTGGGGACAGCTAACTATGGCTACACCTTC. Translation: CASSLLGTANYGYTF.

This clone is judged medium-sized. CDR3: CASSLGIYQPQHF. The CDR3 DNA sequence: TGTGCCAGCAGTTTAGGAATTTATCAGCCCCAGCATTTT. V and J are TRBV6-5 and TRBJ1-5; no clear D. V dropped 4 bases and J dropped 5 bases, with 9 bases sitting between them. The germline gives CDR1 MNHEY, CDR2 SVGAGI. The CDR3 totals 13 residues.

This clone was counted only a few times. This CDR3 reads CASSLAGAGEYQETQYF. CDR3 nucleotides: TGTGCCAGCAGCTTGGCCGGGGCAGGGGAGTACCAAGAGACCCAGTACTTC. This chain connects TRBV5-4 to TRBJ2-5; possible D gene TRBD1, 6 bases. CDR3 length: 17 amino acids. Germline V lookup: CDR1 SGHNT, CDR2 YYREEE (reference sequence). Trimming removed 0 bases at V and 0 bases at J, with 15 bases between. The entire variable domain, with the rest obtained from reference TRBV5-4 and TRBJ2-5, is as follows: ETGVTQSPTHLIKTRGQQVTLRCSSQSGHNTVSWYQQALGQGPQFIFQYYREEENGRGNFPPRFSGLQFPNYSSELNVNALELDDSALYLCASSLAGAGEYQETQYFGPGTRLLVL.

The chain uses TRBV7-9 and TRBJ2-7; possibly TRBD2 for D (6 bases). V was pared by 2 bases and J by 3 bases, with 11 bases between. The V gene's germline CDR1 is SEHNR and CDR2 FQNEAQ (reference sequence). This CDR3 contains 14 residues. The CDR3 reads CASSLQGSGYEQYF. The CDR3 DNA is TGTGCCAGCAGCTTACAGGGTAGCGGCTACGAGCAGTACTTC.

This chain uses TRBV2 with TRBJ1-6; a possible D gene is TRBD1 (5 bases). The germline CDR1 and CDR2 sequences are SNHLY and FYNNEI. Trimming removed 6 bases at V and 9 bases at J, with 18 bases between. This CDR3 spans 15 amino acids. Here the CDR3 DNA reads TGTGCCAGCAGCTCCCCCTCGGGGGGAGCTTCACCCCTCCACTTT. Protein: CASSSPSGGASPLHF. Full variable domain (remainder filled in from reference TRBV2 and TRBJ1-6): EPEVTQTPSHQVTQMGQEVILRCVPISNHLYFYWYRQILGQKVEFLVSFYNNEISEKSEIFDDQFSVERPDGSNFTLKIRSTKLEDSAMYFCASSSPSGGASPLHFGNGTRLTVT.

The J gene is TRBJ2-2, the V gene TRBV6-5; 9 bases are shared with TRBD1. CDR1 and CDR2 from the germline V gene are MNHEY and SVGAGI. The CDR3 contains 15 residues. V shed 2 bases, J shed 6 bases, and the junction held 4 bases outside the gene matches. In DNA form, the CDR3 reads TGTGCCAGCAGTTACCCCACAGGGGGCCCCGGGGAGCTGTTTTTT. Translation: CASSYPTGGPGELFF.

This clone was recorded once. The J gene is TRBJ1-2, the V gene TRBV6-5; no definite D call. The CDR3 covers 13 residues. V was trimmed by 2 bases and J by 6 bases, leaving 10 bases between them. Germline CDR1 reads MNHEY; CDR2 reads SVGAGI. CDR3 nucleotides: TGTGCCAGCAGTTACGCAGGCGGGGATGGCTACACCTTC. It is translated as CASSYAGGDGYTF.

V gene TRBV11-3 combines with J gene TRBJ2-1; no firm D call. The CDR3 spans 14 residues. Germline V gives CDR1 SGHNT, CDR2 YENEEA. The V end was cut by 0 bases, the J end by 8 bases, with 11 bases between. CDR3 bases: TGTGCCAGCAGCTTAGATCTGCGGAACGATGAGCAGTTCTTC. It codes for CASSLDLRNDEQFF.

The rearrangement uses TRBV19 and TRBJ2-7, with a weak D call TRBD2 (5 bases). CDR3 length equals 15 residues. The V gene lost 3 bases and the J gene lost 0 bases, with 12 bases spanning the gap. Germline CDR1 LNHDA, CDR2 SQIVND (reference sequence). The CDR3 sequence is CASSMVSGSSYEQYF. The CDR3 DNA reads TGTGCCAGTAGTATGGTTTCGGGGAGCTCCTACGAGCAGTACTTC.